A selection of T cell receptor beta chains follows, all from one sample in a study of radiation and T cells in renal cell carcinoma. Clones were read by immunoSEQ multiplex PCR, and TCRdb kept only the in-frame ones, dropping some. The repertoire consists of around 180,000 clones, with about nine tenths occurring once and the leading ten covering 11%. The sample was blood, taken from a patient whose treatment included radiotherapy and nephrectomy. These receptor sequences come from a woman in her 50s with renal cell carcinoma. CDR3s include the opening cysteine and the closing phenylalanine or tryptophan. Each record gives: CDR3 protein, CDR3 DNA, J gene, D gene, CDR3 length, clone size, V gene. A D gene is named only where the DNA matches it firmly. Expanded clones are given a class, and other clones once, few, many or no size at all.

CASSQWIGTSKLNEQFF TGTGCCAGCAGCCAATGGATTGGGACCAGTAAACTCAATGAGCAGTTCTTC TRBJ2-1 . 17 . TRBV4-2
CASSQDPSGKETQYF TGTGCCAGCAGCCAAGATCCGAGCGGGAAAGAGACCCAGTACTTC TRBJ2-5 TRBD2 15 . TRBV14
CASSLVTGANTGELFF TGTGCCAGCAGCTTGGTTACAGGAGCGAACACCGGGGAGCTGTTTTTT TRBJ2-2 . 16 . TRBV5-4
CASSTVTSGAETQYF TGTGCCAGTAGTACCGTGACTAGCGGGGCAGAGACCCAGTACTTC TRBJ2-5 TRBD2 15 . TRBV19
CASSLTGRATEAFF TGCGCCAGCAGCCTGACAGGGAGAGCCACTGAAGCTTTCTTT TRBJ1-1 TRBD1 14 . TRBV4-1
CAWSYRGEQYF TGTGCCTGGAGTTACAGGGGCGAGCAGTACTTC TRBJ2-7 TRBD1 11 . TRBV30
CAISEGLSSNYGYTF TGTGCCATCAGTGAAGGACTTTCCTCTAACTATGGCTACACCTTC TRBJ1-2 . 15 few TRBV10-3
CASSLAGTPNYGYTF TGTGCCAGCAGCTTAGCAGGTACTCCTAACTATGGCTACACCTTC TRBJ1-2 . 15 . TRBV7-2
CASSLEDTSSPLHF TGTGCCAGCAGCTTAGAAGATACTAGCTCACCCCTCCACTTT TRBJ1-6 . 14 . TRBV7-2
CASSPGGALDETQYF TGTGCCAGCAGCCCCGGGGGGGCCCTCGACGAGACCCAGTACTTC TRBJ2-5 TRBD2 15 . TRBV11-3
CASSVWGGTNEKLFF TGTGCCAGCAGCGTATGGGGGGGAACTAATGAAAAACTGTTTTTT TRBJ1-4 . 15 . TRBV9
CACPRRQGLNTGELFF TGTGCCTGCCCACGTCGGCAGGGCTTGAACACCGGGGAGCTGTTTTTT TRBJ2-2 . 16 . TRBV21-1
CASSLRTGANTGELFF TGCGCCAGCAGCTTGAGAACGGGGGCGAACACCGGGGAGCTGTTTTTT TRBJ2-2 . 16 . TRBV5-1